This T cell receptor (beta chain) emerged from a study of shared clonotypes between healthy human individuals (dated by TCRdb to the early 2020s). Turning to the overall study: A couple of women and a few men aged 18 to 49 years were included in the cohort. Each donor's leukapheresis produced roughly between about 0.8 and 10 billion PBMCs. To estimate repertoire size and how much clonotypes are shared between individuals, the study performed deep sequencing of blood TCR repertoires from a few healthy adults. For each donor, CD4 naive and CD4 memory were each given three plates, CD8 naive was given two plates, and CD8 memory was given one plate. To increase sequencing depth and limit assay-specific biases, different laboratories used diverse techniques to prepare libraries and sequence TCR repertoires. What the study reported, not specific to this receptor: Larger estimated clonotype richness was generally found for naive subsets than for memory subsets. Across a handful of donors, approximately 5% of naive CD4, approximately 3.6% of naive CD8, 2.3% of memory CD4, and approximately 0.4% of memory CD8 clonotypes were shared. Compared with non-shared clonotypes, the clonotypes found in all four sorted-subset donors had higher generation probabilities. Only blood was sampled, and tissue TCR repertoires likely differ from those in blood. Because the study included a small number of donors, the genetic and exposure-history diversity represented was limited. Rarefaction of sorted-subset datasets indicated incomplete sequencing despite the large sequencing depth. Pairwise subsampling indicated that sequencing depth was expected to affect the degree of clonotype sharing among donors.

The germline ends are 12 bases apart after V is trimmed by 0 bases and J by 4 bases. The CDR3 starts with the cysteine, ends with the phenylalanine, and has 15 residues. Only the CDR3 portion is preserved as DNA: 45 bases, with reading frame beginning at the first base. Per the germline V gene (reference sequence), LNHNV is the CDR1 and YYDKDF is the CDR2. Turning to this clone: No antigen is known for it. Base qualities were left out, and no much larger clone turns up one base away.

Using the deep immunoSEQ assay, multiplex PCR amplified TCR CDR3 regions from genomic DNA. For each cell subset, the extracted genomic DNA was distributed evenly across all wells of several immunoSEQ 96-well plates, and each plate served as one replicate. Each replicate PCR for sorted subsets received roughly 200 ng genomic DNA, equal to some 32,000 T cell genomes. Purified libraries were measured with a Qubit 3.0 fluorometer, size-checked on a Bioanalyzer 2100, and measured again with the KAPA Library Quantification kit. A separate single-read 150-cycle Illumina NextSeq 550 flow cell was used to sequence each immunoSEQ 96-well plate. In the source study's methods: Because only junctional sequences without quality scores were contained in the immunoSEQ output, filtering matching that applied to full-length reads could not be performed. Sequences were annotated with PyIR, a Python wrapper for IgBLAST v1.9, and V/J genes and CDR3 were assigned using IMGT germline references. Reads were filtered out if the reads had weak V/J assignments (E-value above 1e-6), no CDR3, stop codons, out-of-frame junctions, or ambiguous translated residues. V3J clonotypes were defined as sequences sharing an identical inferred V gene, J gene, and CDR3 amino acid sequence. Percentage overlap between repertoires was calculated by dividing the number of shared unique clonotypes by the size of the smaller repertoire. RTK rarefaction, the Chao1 estimator, and Recon v2.1 estimates of unobserved clonotypes were used to assess repertoire richness. OLGA was used to compute generation probabilities for all TCRbeta clonotypes that the gDNA method yielded from a few donors. The table was pulled from immuneACCESS by TCRdb, which kept in-frame rearrangements only. Such tables lose some clones; where checked, under half of the loss comes from unresolved V genes, and the rest has no known cause. V and J calls and clone size are those listed in that table; D and trimming were worked out from the DNA. The sample table shows roughly 2,500,000 clones, and 80% to 95% are seen once. The ten largest clones capture around 0.4% of the sample.

The donors were healthy, HIV-negative adults who had no recently reported acute infections or vaccinations. All donors were Caucasian adults living in Nashville, Tennessee, USA. Magnetic negative selection was used to enrich CD4+ T cells, after which naive cells were positively selected on CD45RA and the negative fraction became the memory subset. After blood collection by leukapheresis, PBMCs were isolated using Ficoll-Histopaque density gradient centrifugation and then cryopreserved in the vapor phase of liquid nitrogen. Purity and quantity of every magnetically sorted T cell population were checked by analytical flow cytometry. Genomic DNA was isolated from every sorted fraction and measured by UV absorbance on a Nanodrop 2000c.

This clonotype was sampled from a man aged 18 to 29 in good health. Some clones in this sample may be carry-over from other donors' samples. The sequencing sample was made of naive CD4+ T cells from PBMCs. The cell subset or site label corresponds to: CD45RA+ positively selected. The chain was built from TRBV15 and TRBJ1-1; perhaps TRBD1 is the D gene, with 5 bases matching. The sequenced DNA: TGTGCCACCAGCAGAGATATGGGGCTGGGCACTGAAGCTTTCTTT. This encodes CATSRDMGLGTEAFF.